The clone carrying this T cell receptor beta chain came up many times. Its antigen is unidentified. Trimming took off 3 bases at V and 0 bases at J, with 14 bases between the two ends. The CDR3 runs 16 residues. Germline V gives CDR1 KGHSH, CDR2 LQKENI. The sample belongs to a study of T cells after posttransplantation cyclophosphamide. Regarding the study as a whole: Recipient CMV seropositivity and CMV reactivation strongly tracked TRB clonality. TRB overlap between skin or GI tissue T cells and blood was limited.

The assay was immunoSEQ multiplex PCR, and TCRdb's table has in-frame clones only and misses some. This sample has about 24,000 clones, each found more than once. The source is a woman aged 45-60 years in good health, CMV-negative, and a related stem cell transplant donor. The chain uses TRBV18 and TRBJ1-2, with D hard to call. Material for sequencing was PBMCs. The CDR3 DNA sequence: TGTGCCAGCTCACCGGGCACACTGTTAGCTAACTATGGCTACACCTTC. This codes for CASSPGTLLANYGYTF.